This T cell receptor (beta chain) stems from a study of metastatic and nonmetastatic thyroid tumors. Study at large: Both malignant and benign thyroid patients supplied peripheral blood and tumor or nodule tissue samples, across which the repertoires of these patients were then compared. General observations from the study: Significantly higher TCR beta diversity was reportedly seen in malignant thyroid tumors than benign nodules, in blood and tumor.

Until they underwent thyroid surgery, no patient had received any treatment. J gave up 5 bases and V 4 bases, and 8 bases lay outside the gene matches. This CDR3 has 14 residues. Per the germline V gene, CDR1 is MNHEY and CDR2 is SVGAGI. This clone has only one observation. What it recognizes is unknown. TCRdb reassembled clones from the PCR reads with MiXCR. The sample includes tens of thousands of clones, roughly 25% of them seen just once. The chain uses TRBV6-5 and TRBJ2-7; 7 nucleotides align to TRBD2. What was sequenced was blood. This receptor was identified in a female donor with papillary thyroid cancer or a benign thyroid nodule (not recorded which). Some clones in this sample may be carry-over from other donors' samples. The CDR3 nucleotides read TGTGCCAGCAGTTCCAGCGGGATGGCAGACGAGCAGTACGTC. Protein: CASSSSGMADEQYV.